Presented here are 31 T cell receptor beta chains from one specimen sequenced in a study of human T cells and chemical hapten exposure. Time point meaning: patch test 1, 2 weeks after DPC sensitization. The treatment: therapeutic diphenylcyclopropenone sensitization with weekly scalp DPC. TCRdb recomputed calls from the RACE reads with MiXCR, one row per CDR3 protein. The data show about 380,000 distinct CDR3 sequences, roughly 4.8% seen once. Sequenced here: whole blood, sampled in connection with sensitization to the hapten diphenylcyclopropenone (DPC). The receptors stem from a woman in her fifties or sixties with alopecia areata. Some clones in this sample may be carry-over from other donors' samples.

In this sample, this clonotype turned up a few times. The chain links TRBV10-3 to TRBJ2-3; D might be TRBD1 or TRBD2, each matching 5 bases. V lost 4 bases to trimming and J lost 2 bases, with 16 bases between them. This CDR3 spans 16 amino acids. CDR1 is ENHRY and CDR2 is SYGVKD in the germline V gene. The CDR3 loop is CAISGGDGRTTDTQYF. CDR3 bases: TGTGCCATCAGTGGAGGGGACGGCAGGACCACAGATACGCAGTATTTT.

The table lists this clonotype with many counts. The chain has TRBV9 and TRBJ2-3; 7 bases fit TRBD2. Germline assignment: CDR1 SGDLS and CDR2 YYNGEE. The CDR3 covers 14 residues. J gave up 0 bases and V 3 bases, and 1 base lay outside the gene matches. CDR3 in DNA: TGTGCCAGCAGCGGTAGCGGGAGCACAGATACGCAGTATTTT. It specifies CASSGSGSTDTQYF.

This clonotype was counted only a few times. The rearrangement uses TRBV14 and TRBJ1-4, with 7 bases fitting TRBD1. Per the germline V gene, CDR1 is SGHDN and CDR2 is FVKESK. This CDR3 has 16 amino acids. V trimming: 3 bases; J trimming: 8 bases; junction bases outside the gene matches: 12. The CDR3 nucleotides are TGTGCCAGCAGCCACGCGGCAGGGGGGGAAGAAGAAAAACTGTTTTTT. It is translated as CASSHAAGGEEEKLFF.

This clonotype was observed many times. CDR3: CSVGTGSTEKLFF. In DNA, the CDR3 is TGCAGCGTTGGAACAGGGAGTACGGAAAAACTGTTTTTT. The chain employs TRBV29-1 and TRBJ1-4, with D possibly being TRBD1 (6 bases). Trimming shortened V by 4 bases and J by 8 bases, and 14 bases separated the two germline ends. Germline V lookup: CDR1 SQVTM, CDR2 ANQGSEA. This CDR3 is 13 amino acids long.

This clonotype was seen many times. This chain uses TRBV2 with TRBJ1-5; D is unclear. Looked up from germline, CDR1 is SNHLY and CDR2 is FYNNEI. There are 15 residues in the CDR3. V lost 2 bases, J lost 1 base, and 9 bases lay in between. The CDR3 nucleotides are TGTGCCAGCAGTGAATATACAGCAAGCAATCAGCCCCAGCATTTT. Protein product: CASSEYTASNQPQHF.

This clonotype was seen more than once but under ten times. V and J are TRBV15 and TRBJ1-2, with 7 bases lining up with TRBD1. The CDR3 is 19 residues long. V gave up 0 bases and J gave up 8 bases; unmatched junction bases: 21. Germline lookup yields CDR1 LNHNV and CDR2 YYDKDF (reference sequence). The CDR3 is CATSRDEDWDSITVGGYTF. The DNA for the CDR3 is TGTGCCACCAGCAGAGATGAGGACTGGGACAGTATCACCGTCGGAGGCTACACCTTC.

This clonotype was detected a few times. The CDR3 bases are TGCGCCAGCAGCCCCAGCTATGGAGCGGGAGTGGAGACCCAGTACTTC. Amino acids: CASSPSYGAGVETQYF. This rearrangement joins TRBV5-1 to TRBJ2-5; TRBD2 matches 8 bases. Germline CDR1 and CDR2: SGHRS and YFSETQ. V shed 4 bases, J shed 5 bases, and the junction held 13 bases outside the gene matches. The CDR3 extends over 16 amino acids.

This clonotype was detected a few times. The chain has TRBV3-1 and TRBJ2-2, with unresolved D. There are 14 residues in the CDR3. Trimming took off 1 base at V and 4 bases at J, with 7 bases between the two ends. CDR1 is LGHDT, CDR2 YNNKEL, per germline (reference sequence). CDR3 in DNA: TGTGCCAGCAGCCAAGTTGCTCGCACCGGGGAGCTGTTTTTT. The encoded protein is CASSQVARTGELFF.

The chain uses TRBV9 and TRBJ2-3, with 7 nucleotides matching TRBD2. There are 17 residues in the CDR3. V shed 3 bases and J 2 bases; nucleotides not matched to a gene: 12. Germline loops: CDR1 SGDLS, CDR2 YYNGEE. CDR3 sequence: CASSDEEVGRATDTQYF. CDR3 DNA: TGTGCCAGCAGCGACGAGGAGGTTGGGAGGGCCACAGATACGCAGTATTTT.

About this clonotype: One base away lies a much larger clone, so this may be a sequencing read error. The chain is built from TRBV6-5 and TRBJ2-7; no clear D. There are 13 residues in the CDR3. Germline V lookup: CDR1 MNHEY, CDR2 SVGAGI. The CDR3 spells CPSSYSWVYEQYF. CDR3 nucleotide sequence: TGTCCCAGCAGTTACTCTTGGGTTTACGAGCAGTACTTC.

This clonotype showed up many times. The chain uses TRBV27 and TRBJ1-1; no clear D gene. Trimming cost V 5 bases and J 0 bases, with 10 bases left between them. CDR1 and CDR2 (germline): MNHEY, SMNVEV (reference sequence). This CDR3 has 14 amino acids. In DNA form, the CDR3 reads TGTGCCAGCAGTGTTGAGGCCATGAACACTGAAGCTTTCTTT. Translation gives CASSVEAMNTEAFF.

The chain combines TRBV6-1 with TRBJ1-5, with TRBD1 matching 10 bases. Losses at the gene ends were 9 bases for V and 6 bases for J; bases not matched to a gene: 8. This CDR3 has 14 amino acids. From germline, CDR1 is MNHNS and CDR2 SASEGT. The DNA for the CDR3 is TGTGCCAGTAAAGGACAGGGGGAGGTTCAGCCCCAGCATTTT. Amino acids: CASKGQGEVQPQHF.

This clonotype showed up just a few times. The genes are TRBV7-8 and TRBJ1-2, with 9 bases lining up with TRBD1. Unmatched junction bases numbered 9, after V lost 5 bases and J lost 8 bases. The CDR3 spans 14 residues. The germline gives CDR1 SGHVS, CDR2 FQNEAQ. The CDR3 DNA reads as TGTGCCAGCAGCCCCCCGGGACAGGGAAGGGGCTACACCTTC. Protein product: CASSPPGQGRGYTF.

This clonotype has ten or more counts. The rearrangement joins TRBV9 to TRBJ2-7; tentatively, D is TRBD2 (5 bases). Germline-derived CDR1 and CDR2 are SGDLS and YYNGEE. Trimming removed 0 bases from V and 3 bases from J, with 13 bases in between. The CDR3 has 15 amino acids. The CDR3 loop is CASSVGGSEIYEQYF. In DNA form, the CDR3 reads TGTGCCAGCAGCGTAGGTGGTAGCGAGATCTACGAGCAGTACTTC.

This clonotype showed up many times. J is TRBJ2-7 and V is TRBV28; D gene ambiguous. There are 11 residues in the CDR3. The V gene lost 4 bases and the J gene lost 3 bases, with 4 bases spanning the gap. CDR1 and CDR2 (germline): MDHEN, SYDVKM. The CDR3 nucleotides are TGTGCCAGCAGTTGGGGCTACGAGCAGTACTTC. Translating gives CASSWGYEQYF.

This clonotype occurred many times. J is TRBJ1-1 and V is TRBV20-1; D not resolved. The CDR3 is made up of 14 amino acids. The V and J ends lost 1 base and 1 base respectively, with 10 bases between them. Germline CDR1 reads DFQATT; CDR2 reads SNEGSKA (reference sequence). The CDR3 region has the DNA TGCAGTGCTAGAGGCGGAGGGCAGAACACTGAAGCTTTCTTT. Translation: CSARGGGQNTEAFF.

The genes are TRBV20-1 and TRBJ2-5, with D tentatively TRBD1 or TRBD2 (5 bases each). This CDR3 spans 15 amino acids. Germline values: CDR1 DFQATT, CDR2 SNEGSKA (reference sequence). V was clipped by 5 bases and J by 1 base, with 17 bases between them. CDR3 DNA sequence: TGCAGTGCTCACTCCGGGACCACGACCCAAGAGACCCAGTACTTC. Residues: CSAHSGTTTQETQYF.

This clonotype was detected ten times or more. The CDR3 DNA follows: TGTGCCAGCAGCTCCGACTACAGCTCCTACAATGAGCAGTTCTTC. This codes for CASSSDYSSYNEQFF. The chain couples TRBV11-3 to TRBJ2-1, with TRBD2 as a possible D gene (5 bases). V shed 4 bases and J shed 0 bases, with 10 bases lying between them. Germline lookup yields CDR1 SGHNT and CDR2 YENEEA. The CDR3 contains 15 residues.

This clonotype was seen only a few times. This chain connects TRBV20-1 to TRBJ2-1; 10 nucleotides align to TRBD2. Looked up from germline, CDR1 is DFQATT and CDR2 is SNEGSKA (reference sequence). Germline trimming cut 1 base from V and 10 bases from J; bases unmatched to any gene: 10. The CDR3 runs to 15 residues. CDR3 residues: CSARGLAGVHREQFF. The CDR3 nucleotides are TGCAGTGCTAGAGGTCTAGCGGGAGTTCATCGGGAGCAGTTCTTC.

A few counts support this clonotype. V and J are TRBV6-5 and TRBJ2-2; perhaps TRBD2 as D (5 bases). Germline-derived CDR1 and CDR2 are MNHEY and SVGAGI. Trimming cost V 2 bases and J 4 bases, with 17 bases left between them. This CDR3 spans 17 amino acids. CDR3 residues: CASSYTPGGLPTGELFF. DNA of the CDR3: TGTGCCAGCAGTTACACCCCAGGAGGTCTTCCCACCGGGGAGCTGTTTTTT.

This clonotype was counted ten times or more. The chain combines TRBV15 with TRBJ1-1; D gene ambiguous. In germline, CDR1 is LNHNV, CDR2 YYDKDF (reference sequence). The V and J ends lost 1 base and 4 bases respectively, with 13 bases between them. CDR3 length equals 15 residues. Here the CDR3 DNA reads TGTGCCACCAGCAGAGTCTTAATGGTGGGCACTGAAGCTTTCTTT. Encoded protein: CATSRVLMVGTEAFF.

This clonotype occurred many times. The gene calls are TRBV15 and TRBJ2-2; D is ambiguous. The CDR3 has 15 amino acids. In germline, CDR1 is LNHNV, CDR2 YYDKDF (reference sequence). V lost 0 bases and J lost 4, with 9 bases in between. The CDR3 sequence: CATSRDLRSTGELFF. CDR3 in DNA: TGTGCCACCAGCAGAGATTTGAGAAGCACCGGGGAGCTGTTTTTT.

In this sample, this clonotype turned up many times. The chain combines TRBV6-1 with TRBJ1-2, with D tentatively TRBD1 (6 bases). V was cut by 6 bases and J by 4 bases, with 27 bases left in between. CDR3 length equals 18 residues. Germline loops: CDR1 MNHNS, CDR2 SASEGT. Here the CDR3 DNA reads TGTGCCAGCAGACACCTACAGGGTAGAGACCTCGTAGGCTATGGCTACACCTTC. Translation gives CASRHLQGRDLVGYGYTF.

This clonotype occurred a few times. The rearrangement joins TRBV29-1 to TRBJ1-1, with TRBD1 matching 7 bases. The CDR3 consists of 14 residues. CDR1 is SQVTM and CDR2 is ANQGSEA in the germline V gene. V trimming: 4 bases; J trimming: 1 base; junction bases outside the gene matches: 6. CDR3 amino acids: CSVGRQGQNTEAFF. CDR3 sequence (DNA): TGCAGCGTTGGAAGACAGGGCCAGAACACTGAAGCTTTCTTT.

The rearrangement links TRBV28 to TRBJ2-2; D may correspond to TRBD1 or TRBD2 (6 bases each). The germline gives CDR1 MDHEN, CDR2 SYDVKM. The CDR3 is 16 residues long. V lost 8 bases to trimming and J lost 2 bases, with 18 bases between them. CDR3 protein: CASSPPGGLNTGELFF. The CDR3 DNA reads TGTGCCAGCTCCCCCCCCGGGGGCTTAAACACCGGGGAGCTGTTTTTT.

This chain uses TRBV27 with TRBJ1-5; the D is unclear. Deletions cut 6 bases from V and 4 bases from J, with 16 bases between. This CDR3 has 15 amino acids. Germline V gene data show CDR1 as MNHEY and CDR2 as SMNVEV (reference sequence). The CDR3 bases are TGTGCCAGCAGCCCCATGCTCACTCTAAATCAGCCCCAGCATTTT. This codes for CASSPMLTLNQPQHF.

The rearrangement links TRBV7-2 to TRBJ2-5, with TRBD2 as a possible D gene (6 bases). The V end was cut by 5 bases, the J end by 4 bases, with 14 bases between. Germline values: CDR1 SGHTA, CDR2 FQGNSA. The CDR3 covers 14 residues. In DNA, the CDR3 is TGTGCCAGCAGCGGGACTCGGGGTGTAGAGACCCAGTACTTC. It yields the protein CASSGTRGVETQYF.

This clonotype was picked up many times. The chain uses TRBV20-1 and TRBJ1-5, with a weak D call TRBD1 (5 bases). Germline values: CDR1 DFQATT, CDR2 SNEGSKA (reference sequence). The CDR3 has 15 amino acids. Deletions cut 5 bases from V and 1 base from J, with 15 bases between. The CDR3 DNA follows: TGCAGTGCTGGCGACCTCCGGGACAGCAATCAGCCCCAGCATTTT. Protein product: CSAGDLRDSNQPQHF.

This clonotype has a count of ten or more. The chain links TRBV4-3 to TRBJ2-3; 10 bases are shared with TRBD2. J gave up 1 base and V 1 base, and 8 bases lay outside the gene matches. This CDR3 contains 18 residues. The germline V gene encodes CDR1 LGHNA and CDR2 YSLEER. CDR3 in DNA: TGCGCCAGCAGCCAAGTCAACACCGGGACTAGCGGCACAGATACGCAGTATTTT. As protein: CASSQVNTGTSGTDTQYF.

This chain connects TRBV12-3 or TRBV12-4 to TRBJ1-5; D gene uncertain. CDR3 size: 12 residues. V was shortened by 6 bases and J by 9 bases, with 12 bases between the two germline ends. The CDR3 here is CASSHSAGPQHF. CDR3 nucleotide sequence: TGTGCCAGCAGCCACAGTGCAGGGCCCCAGCATTTT.

The rearrangement links TRBV6-1 to TRBJ2-7, with TRBD2 matching over 14 bases. Trimming took 3 bases from V and 3 from J; bases not matched to a gene: 1. The CDR3 sequence is 15 residues long. The germline V gene has CDR1 MNHNS and CDR2 SASEGT. The CDR3 reads CASSEGLAGDYEQYF. Here the CDR3 DNA reads TGTGCCAGCAGTGAGGGACTAGCGGGAGACTACGAGCAGTACTTC.